The 22 T cell receptor beta chains in this list originate from one sample, sequenced in a study of blood T cell repertoires in COVID-19 (TCRdb year 2020). Library method: the immunoSEQ multiplex PCR assay. This is the immuneACCESS table as TCRdb keeps it, with only in-frame sequences that have V and J called. A part of the clones is gone; compared with another copy, unresolved V genes explain less than half, and the rest is unexplained. The sample table shows 150,000 to 200,000 clones, and approximately 83% are seen once. Of the sample, around 8.6% is held by the ten largest clones. Sequenced: peripheral blood. The receptors were gathered from a man over 45 with active or convalescent COVID-19.

The chain joins TRBV11-3 to TRBJ1-3, with D unclear. CDR1 is SGHNT, CDR2 YENEEA, per germline. V lost 3 bases and J lost 0, with 12 bases in between. There are 16 residues in the CDR3. The CDR3 sequence: CASSFGGVDSGNTIYF. The CDR3, as DNA: TGTGCCAGCAGCTTTGGAGGCGTTGACTCTGGAAACACCATATATTTT.

The chain has TRBV9 and TRBJ2-5, with a possible D match to TRBD2 (5 bases). This CDR3 spans 15 amino acids. Between the trimmed V and J ends, which lost 0 bases and 5 bases, there was a span of 14 bases. The V gene's germline CDR1 is SGDLS and CDR2 YYNGEE. CDR3: CASSVDEGTRETQYF. In nucleotides, the CDR3 is TGTGCCAGCAGCGTAGACGAGGGAACTCGGGAGACCCAGTACTTC.

The rearrangement joins TRBV29-1 to TRBJ2-1, with D perhaps matching TRBD1 (6 bases). The V gene's germline CDR1 is SQVTM and CDR2 ANQGSEA. V was trimmed by 6 bases and J by 8 bases, leaving 11 bases between them. This CDR3 has 11 amino acids. The CDR3 protein is CSVSQGYEQFF. The CDR3 DNA follows: TGCAGCGTGTCACAGGGCTATGAGCAGTTCTTC.

This chain uses TRBV28 with TRBJ1-5; D not resolved. Trimming pared 7 bases from V and 1 base from J, leaving 17 bases between. From germline, CDR1 is MDHEN and CDR2 SYDVKM. The CDR3 runs 16 residues. In nucleotides, the CDR3 is TGTGCCAGCACCCTTAGTCGGGGATCCAGCAATCAGCCCCAGCATTTT. This gives the protein CASTLSRGSSNQPQHF.

The chain employs TRBV3-1 (or the pseudogene TRBV3-2) and TRBJ1-6; tentatively, D is TRBD1 (6 bases). V was cut by 7 bases and J by 6 bases, with 16 bases left in between. This CDR3 region has 15 residues. The germline V gene encodes CDR1 LGHDT and CDR2 YNNKEL (reference sequence). CDR3 sequence (DNA): TGTGCCAGCACTCCACTAGGGACAAGTAATTCACCCCTCCACTTT. This gives the protein CASTPLGTSNSPLHF.

The V and J genes are TRBV4-3 and TRBJ2-5; 8 nucleotides agree with TRBD1. V lost 5 bases to trimming and J lost 4 bases; unmatched junction nucleotides: 3. This CDR3 region has 13 residues. Germline CDR1 LGHNA, CDR2 YSLEER. The CDR3 sequence: CASSYDRGETQYF. CDR3 nucleotides: TGCGCCAGCAGCTACGACAGGGGAGAGACCCAGTACTTC.

The chain recombines TRBV7-9 with TRBJ2-1; TRBD1 is a possible D gene (5 bases). Between the trimmed V and J ends, which lost 6 bases and 0 bases, there was a span of 12 bases. Per germline, CDR1 SEHNR and CDR2 FQNEAQ (reference sequence). The CDR3 is made up of 15 amino acids. CDR3 residues: CASSQGHTSYNEQFF. CDR3 DNA: TGTGCCAGCAGTCAAGGACATACCTCCTACAATGAGCAGTTCTTC.

The genes are TRBV27 and TRBJ1-3; no definite D call. Trimming stripped 5 bases from V and 0 bases from J, with 11 bases between. From germline, CDR1 is MNHEY and CDR2 SMNVEV (reference sequence). The CDR3 spans 15 residues. The CDR3 bases are TGTGCCAGCAGTGTAAGCCCAAACTCTGGAAACACCATATATTTT. Amino acids: CASSVSPNSGNTIYF.

V is TRBV18 and J is TRBJ2-7, with TRBD2 identical over 8 bases. This CDR3 comprises 18 residues. Unmatched junction bases numbered 15, after V lost 2 bases and J lost 3 bases. CDR1 and CDR2 from the germline V gene are KGHSH and LQKENI. The CDR3 protein is CASSPGLARIGGVYEQYF. The CDR3 DNA is TGTGCCAGCTCACCAGGACTAGCTCGGATTGGCGGGGTCTACGAGCAGTACTTC.

The V gene is TRBV19, the J gene TRBJ2-1, with 9 bases identical to TRBD2. The CDR3 totals 15 residues. V was clipped by 3 bases and J by 8 bases; unmatched bases: 8. Per germline, CDR1 LNHDA and CDR2 SQIVND (reference sequence). CDR3 in DNA: TGTGCCAGTAGTATGTTAGCGGGAGATTCCTATGAGCAGTTCTTC. It translates to CASSMLAGDSYEQFF.

V and J are TRBV3-1 (or the pseudogene TRBV3-2) and TRBJ1-1; 11 nucleotides agree with TRBD1. Germline assignment: CDR1 LGHDT and CDR2 YNNKEL (reference sequence). The CDR3 runs to 16 residues. V gave up 4 bases and J gave up 5 bases; unmatched junction bases: 9. The CDR3 is CASSRGQGALETEAFF. The CDR3 DNA reads as TGTGCCAGCAGCCGAGGACAGGGGGCCTTAGAAACTGAAGCTTTCTTT.

This chain connects TRBV3-1 (or the pseudogene TRBV3-2) to TRBJ1-5, with 9 nucleotides matching TRBD1. Germline V gene lookup returns CDR1 LGHDT and CDR2 YNNKEL (reference sequence). Trimming removed 0 bases from V and 7 bases from J; junction bases left unmatched: 4. The CDR3 is made up of 15 amino acids. The CDR3 region is CASSQDRTGDQPQHF. In DNA, the CDR3 is TGTGCCAGCAGCCAAGATAGGACAGGGGACCAGCCCCAGCATTTT.

This clone has just a few counts. This chain connects TRBV5-5 to TRBJ1-4; no clear D. This CDR3 region has 13 residues. CDR1 and CDR2 (germline): SGHKS, YYEKEE (reference sequence). Trimming stripped 0 bases from V and 7 bases from J, with 7 bases between. Here the CDR3 DNA reads TGTGCCAGCAGCTTGGTCAGTGGTGAAAAACTGTTTTTT. It specifies CASSLVSGEKLFF.

The rearrangement joins TRBV29-1 to TRBJ1-4, with 9 bases identical to TRBD1. This CDR3 has 15 residues. CDR1 SQVTM and CDR2 ANQGSEA come from the germline V gene. With 6 bases clipped from V and 7 bases from J, the junction kept 12 bases outside the gene matches. Here the CDR3 reads CSVAGQGGGAEKLFF. CDR3 in DNA: TGCAGCGTCGCGGGACAGGGCGGAGGGGCTGAAAAACTGTTTTTT. The whole variable domain, filled in from reference TRBV29-1 and TRBJ1-4, reads SAVISQKPSRDICQRGTSLTIQCQVDSQVTMMFWYRQQPGQSLTLIATANQGSEATYESGFVIDKFPISRPNLTFSTLTVSNMSPEDSSIYLCSVAGQGGGAEKLFFGSGTQLSVL.

This clone has a single count. The chain uses TRBV28 and TRBJ1-5; weak D call: TRBD1 (5 bases). Trimming cost V 7 bases and J 0 bases, with 16 bases left between them. The CDR3 runs 16 residues. Germline V lookup: CDR1 MDHEN, CDR2 SYDVKM. The CDR3 protein is CASIGRGQGSNQPQHF. The CDR3, as DNA: TGTGCCAGCATAGGCCGTGGTCAGGGTAGCAATCAGCCCCAGCATTTT.

This clone appeared a few times. The chain combines TRBV21-1 with TRBJ2-6; TRBD1 was called by the table and not checked on the DNA. TRBV21-1 is labeled a pseudogene. CDR3 length: 15 amino acids. The CDR3 DNA reads as TGTGCCAGCACCGCTTCCAGCTCTGGGGCCAACGTCCTGACTTTC. Amino acid sequence: CASTASSSGANVLTF.

The chain recombines TRBV12-3 or TRBV12-4 with TRBJ2-7; TRBD1 matches at 7 bases. The CDR3 totals 13 residues. The V segment lost 6 bases and the J segment 3 bases; nucleotides outside the gene matches: 5. CDR3 protein: CASSRGTDYEQYF. The CDR3 nucleotides read TGTGCCAGCAGCCGAGGGACAGACTACGAGCAGTACTTC.

This chain joins TRBV3-1 (or the pseudogene TRBV3-2) and TRBJ2-7; 7 nucleotides align to TRBD2. Germline trimming cut 3 bases from V and 4 bases from J; bases unmatched to any gene: 6. CDR1 is LGHDT, CDR2 YNNKEL, per germline (reference sequence). This CDR3 is 14 amino acids long. CDR3 region: CASSQSGTTYEQYF. In DNA, the CDR3 is TGTGCCAGCAGCCAGTCCGGGACTACATACGAGCAGTACTTC.

The chain is built from TRBV28 and TRBJ1-2, with TRBD1 matching over 8 bases. The junction had 5 bases not matched to a gene; V was cut back by 3 bases and J by 2 bases. Looked up from germline, CDR1 is MDHEN and CDR2 is SYDVKM. The CDR3 runs 15 residues. Here the CDR3 DNA reads TGTGCCAGCAGTTTCACAGGGGGACTCAACTATGGCTACACCTTC. Protein sequence: CASSFTGGLNYGYTF.

The chain combines TRBV20-1 with TRBJ2-7; maybe TRBD1 (5 bases). The CDR3 consists of 13 residues. CDR1 DFQATT and CDR2 SNEGSKA come from the germline V gene (reference sequence). With 3 bases removed from V and 2 bases from J, the gap between germline ends came to 11 bases. The CDR3 loop is CSASGAYPYEQYF. The DNA of the CDR3 is TGCAGTGCTAGTGGGGCATACCCCTACGAGCAGTACTTC.

There are a few counts of this clone. The rearrangement joins TRBV28 to TRBJ1-2; no reliable D call. Trimming shortened V by 6 bases and J by 0 bases, and 20 bases separated the two germline ends. The CDR3 is 17 amino acids. The germline V gene encodes CDR1 MDHEN and CDR2 SYDVKM. As DNA, the CDR3 is TGTGCCAGCAGGGAAAGATGGCTTCAGCGGTCTAACTATGGCTACACCTTC. Protein product: CASRERWLQRSNYGYTF.

In its sample, this clone was seen once. V gene TRBV4-3 combines with J gene TRBJ1-1; 10 nucleotides align to TRBD1. The CDR3 is 14 amino acids. CDR1 is LGHNA and CDR2 is YSLEER in the germline V gene. With V trimmed by 4 bases and J by 6 bases, 5 bases remained unmatched. The CDR3: CASSRGQGGSEAFF. The CDR3 region has the DNA TGCGCCAGCAGCCGAGGACAGGGGGGTTCTGAAGCTTTCTTT.